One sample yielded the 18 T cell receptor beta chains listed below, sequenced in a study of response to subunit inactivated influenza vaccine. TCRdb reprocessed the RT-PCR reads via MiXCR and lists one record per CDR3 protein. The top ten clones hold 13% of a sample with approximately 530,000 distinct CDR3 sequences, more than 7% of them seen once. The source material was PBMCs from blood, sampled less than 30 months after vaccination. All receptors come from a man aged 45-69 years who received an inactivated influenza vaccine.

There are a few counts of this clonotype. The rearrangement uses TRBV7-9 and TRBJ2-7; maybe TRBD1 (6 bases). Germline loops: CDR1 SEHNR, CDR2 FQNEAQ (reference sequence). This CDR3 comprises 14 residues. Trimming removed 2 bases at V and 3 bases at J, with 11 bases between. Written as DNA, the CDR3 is TGTGCCAGCAGCTTACAGACAGGAAACTACGAGCAGTACTTC. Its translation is CASSLQTGNYEQYF.

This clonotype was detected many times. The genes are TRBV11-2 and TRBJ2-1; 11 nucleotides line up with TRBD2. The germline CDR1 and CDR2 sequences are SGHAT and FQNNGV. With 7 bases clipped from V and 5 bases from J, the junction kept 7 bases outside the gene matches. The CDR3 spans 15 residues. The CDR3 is CASTLLAGGDNEQFF. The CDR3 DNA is TGTGCCAGCACTCTCCTAGCGGGGGGAGACAATGAGCAGTTCTTC.

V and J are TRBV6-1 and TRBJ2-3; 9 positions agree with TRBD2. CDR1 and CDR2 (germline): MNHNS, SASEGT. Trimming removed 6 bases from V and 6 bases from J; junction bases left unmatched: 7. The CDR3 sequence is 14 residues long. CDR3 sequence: CASRAGLAGDTQYF. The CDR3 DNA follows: TGTGCCAGCAGGGCGGGGCTAGCGGGGGATACGCAGTATTTT.

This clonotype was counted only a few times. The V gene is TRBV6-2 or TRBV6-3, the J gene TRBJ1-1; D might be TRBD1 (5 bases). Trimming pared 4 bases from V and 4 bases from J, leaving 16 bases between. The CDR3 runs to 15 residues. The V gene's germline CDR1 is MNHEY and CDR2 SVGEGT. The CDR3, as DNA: TGTGCCAGCAGTTTCCTAGGGGCTCTCTTCACTGAAGCTTTCTTT. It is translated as CASSFLGALFTEAFF.

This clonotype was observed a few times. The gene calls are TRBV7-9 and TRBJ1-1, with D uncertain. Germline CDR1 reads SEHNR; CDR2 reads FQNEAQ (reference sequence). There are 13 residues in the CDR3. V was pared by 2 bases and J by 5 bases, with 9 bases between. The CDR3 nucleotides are TGTGCCAGCAGCTTAAGCACGAAGACTGAAGCTTTCTTT. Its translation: CASSLSTKTEAFF.

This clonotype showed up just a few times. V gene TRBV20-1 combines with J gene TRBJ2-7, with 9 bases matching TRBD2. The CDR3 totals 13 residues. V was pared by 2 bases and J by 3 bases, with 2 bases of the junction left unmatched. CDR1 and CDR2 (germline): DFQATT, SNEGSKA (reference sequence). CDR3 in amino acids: CSARLAGYYEQYF. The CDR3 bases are TGCAGTGCTAGACTAGCGGGATACTACGAGCAGTACTTC.

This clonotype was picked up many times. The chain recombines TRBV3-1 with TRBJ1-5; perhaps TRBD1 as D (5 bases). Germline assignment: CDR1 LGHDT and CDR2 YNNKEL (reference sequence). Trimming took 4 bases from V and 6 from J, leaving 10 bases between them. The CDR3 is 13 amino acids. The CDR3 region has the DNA TGTGCCAGCAGCCCGCAGGGTGGTCAGCCCCAGCATTTT. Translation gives CASSPQGGQPQHF.

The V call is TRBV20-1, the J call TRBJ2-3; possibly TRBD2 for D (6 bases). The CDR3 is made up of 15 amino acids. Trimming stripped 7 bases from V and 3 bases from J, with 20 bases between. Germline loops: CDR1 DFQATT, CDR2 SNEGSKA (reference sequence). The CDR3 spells CSVTSFRELTDTQYF. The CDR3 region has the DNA TGCAGTGTTACGAGCTTCCGGGAGTTAACAGATACGCAGTATTTT.

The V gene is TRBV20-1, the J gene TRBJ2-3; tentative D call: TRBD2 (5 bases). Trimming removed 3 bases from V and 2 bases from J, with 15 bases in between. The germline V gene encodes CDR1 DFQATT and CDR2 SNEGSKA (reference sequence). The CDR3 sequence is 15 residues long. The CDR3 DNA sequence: TGCAGTGCTAGGTACGCGGGTGAAGTCACAGATACGCAGTATTTT. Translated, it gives CSARYAGEVTDTQYF.

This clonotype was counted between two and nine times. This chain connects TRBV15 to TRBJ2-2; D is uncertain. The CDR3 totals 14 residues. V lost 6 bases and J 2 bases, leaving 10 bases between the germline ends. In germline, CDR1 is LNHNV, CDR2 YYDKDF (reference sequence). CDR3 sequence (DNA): TGTGCCACCAGACGCAGGCCAAACACCGGGGAGCTGTTTTTT. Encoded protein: CATRRRPNTGELFF.

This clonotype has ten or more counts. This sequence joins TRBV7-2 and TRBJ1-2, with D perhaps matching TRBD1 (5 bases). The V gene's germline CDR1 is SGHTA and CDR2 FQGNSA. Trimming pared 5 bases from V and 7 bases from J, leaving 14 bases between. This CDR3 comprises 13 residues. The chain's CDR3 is CASSRGRWGGYTF. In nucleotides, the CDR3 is TGTGCCAGCAGCCGGGGACGTTGGGGTGGCTACACCTTC.

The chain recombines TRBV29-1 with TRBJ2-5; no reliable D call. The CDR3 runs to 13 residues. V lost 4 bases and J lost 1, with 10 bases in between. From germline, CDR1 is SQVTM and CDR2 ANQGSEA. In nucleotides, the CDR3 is TGCAGCGTTGCCCCCACGGTCCAAGAGACCCAGTACTTC. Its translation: CSVAPTVQETQYF.

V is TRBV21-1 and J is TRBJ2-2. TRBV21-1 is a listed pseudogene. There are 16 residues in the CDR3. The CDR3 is CASSKEGTENTGELFF. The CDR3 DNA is TGTGCCAGCAGCAAAGAGGGAACAGAGAACACCGGGGAGCTGTTTTTT.

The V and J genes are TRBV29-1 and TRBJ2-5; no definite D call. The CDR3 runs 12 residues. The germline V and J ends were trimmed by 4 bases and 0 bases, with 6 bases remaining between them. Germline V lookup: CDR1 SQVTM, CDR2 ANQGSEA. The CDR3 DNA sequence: TGCAGCGTTGGGTGGGACCAAGAGACCCAGTACTTC. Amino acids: CSVGWDQETQYF.

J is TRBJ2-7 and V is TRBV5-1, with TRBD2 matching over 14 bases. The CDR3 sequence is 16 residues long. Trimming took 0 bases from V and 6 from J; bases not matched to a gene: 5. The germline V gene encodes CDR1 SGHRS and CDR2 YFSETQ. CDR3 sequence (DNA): TGCGCCAGCAGCTTGGTGACTAGCGGGAGGGCCCTCGAGCAGTACTTC. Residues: CASSLVTSGRALEQYF. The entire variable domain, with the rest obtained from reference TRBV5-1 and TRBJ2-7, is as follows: KAGVTQTPRYLIKTRGQQVTLSCSPISGHRSVSWYQQTPGQGLQFLFEYFSETQRNKGNFPGRFSGRQFSNSRSEMNVSTLELGDSALYLCASSLVTSGRALEQYFGPGTRLTVT.

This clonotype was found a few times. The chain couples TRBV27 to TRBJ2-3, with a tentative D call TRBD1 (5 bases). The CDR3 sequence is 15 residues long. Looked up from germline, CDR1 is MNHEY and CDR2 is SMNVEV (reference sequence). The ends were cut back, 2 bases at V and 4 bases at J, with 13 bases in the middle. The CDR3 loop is CASSLRGRVADTQYF. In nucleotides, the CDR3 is TGTGCCAGCAGTTTAAGGGGTCGGGTTGCAGATACGCAGTATTTT.

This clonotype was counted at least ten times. The CDR3 region has the DNA TGCAGCGCTGACGTCTCTGGGGCCAACGTCCTGACTTTC. This encodes CSADVSGANVLTF. The chain employs TRBV29-1 and TRBJ2-6; the D is unclear. V lost 7 bases to trimming and J lost 0 bases, with 7 bases between them. CDR3 size: 13 residues. Germline V gene data show CDR1 as SQVTM and CDR2 as ANQGSEA.

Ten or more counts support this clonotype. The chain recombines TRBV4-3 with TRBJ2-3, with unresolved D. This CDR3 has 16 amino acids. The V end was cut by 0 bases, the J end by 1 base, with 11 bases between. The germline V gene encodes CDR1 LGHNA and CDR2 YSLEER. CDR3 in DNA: TGCGCCAGCAGCCAAGATAAAAGCCCAGGCACAGATACGCAGTATTTT. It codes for CASSQDKSPGTDTQYF.